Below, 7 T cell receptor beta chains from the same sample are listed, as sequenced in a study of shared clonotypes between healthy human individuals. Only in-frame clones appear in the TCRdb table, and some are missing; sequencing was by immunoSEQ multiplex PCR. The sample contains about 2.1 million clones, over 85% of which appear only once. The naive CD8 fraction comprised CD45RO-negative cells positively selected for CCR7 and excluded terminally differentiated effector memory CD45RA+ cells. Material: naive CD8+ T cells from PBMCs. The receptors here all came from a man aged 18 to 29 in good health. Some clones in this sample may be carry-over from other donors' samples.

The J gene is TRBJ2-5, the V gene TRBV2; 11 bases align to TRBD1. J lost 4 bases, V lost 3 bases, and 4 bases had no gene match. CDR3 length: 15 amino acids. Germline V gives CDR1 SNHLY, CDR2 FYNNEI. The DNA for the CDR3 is TGTGCCAGCAGTGAGGACAGGGGGCGCTTAGAGACCCAGTACTTC. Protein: CASSEDRGRLETQYF.

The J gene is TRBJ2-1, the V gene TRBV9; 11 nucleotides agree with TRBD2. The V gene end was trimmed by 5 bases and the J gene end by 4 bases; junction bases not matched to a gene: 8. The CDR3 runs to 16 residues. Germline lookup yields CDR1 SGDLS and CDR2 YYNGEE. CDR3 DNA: TGTGCCAGCAGTGCCGAACTAGCGGGAGAGTACAATGAGCAGTTCTTC. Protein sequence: CASSAELAGEYNEQFF.

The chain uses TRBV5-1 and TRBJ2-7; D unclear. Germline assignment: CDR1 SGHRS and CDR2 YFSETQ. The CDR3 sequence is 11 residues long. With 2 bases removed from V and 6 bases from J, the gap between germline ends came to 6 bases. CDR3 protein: CASSFGLEQYF. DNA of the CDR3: TGCGCCAGCAGCTTCGGTCTCGAGCAGTACTTC.

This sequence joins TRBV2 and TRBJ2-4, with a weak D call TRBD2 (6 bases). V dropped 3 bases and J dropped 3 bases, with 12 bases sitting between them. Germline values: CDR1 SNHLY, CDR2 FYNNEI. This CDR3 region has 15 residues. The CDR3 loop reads CASSEGRGGKNIQYF. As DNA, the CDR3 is TGTGCCAGCAGTGAGGGACGGGGAGGCAAAAACATTCAGTACTTC.

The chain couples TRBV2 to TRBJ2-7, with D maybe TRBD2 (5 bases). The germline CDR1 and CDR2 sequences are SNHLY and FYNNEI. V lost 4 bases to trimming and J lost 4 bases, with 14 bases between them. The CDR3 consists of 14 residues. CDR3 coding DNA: TGTGCCAGCAGTGCGGGGATCAAAGCGTACGAGCAGTACTTC. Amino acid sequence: CASSAGIKAYEQYF.

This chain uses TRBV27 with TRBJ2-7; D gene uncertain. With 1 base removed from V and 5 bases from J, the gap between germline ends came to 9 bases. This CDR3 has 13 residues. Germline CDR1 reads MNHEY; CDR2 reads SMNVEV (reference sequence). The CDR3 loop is CASSLLGTDEQYF. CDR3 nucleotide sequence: TGTGCCAGCAGTTTATTGGGTACGGACGAGCAGTACTTC.

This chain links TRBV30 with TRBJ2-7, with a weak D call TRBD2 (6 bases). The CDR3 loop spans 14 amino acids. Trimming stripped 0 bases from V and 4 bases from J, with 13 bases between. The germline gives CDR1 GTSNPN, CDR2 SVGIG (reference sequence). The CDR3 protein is CAWSVVHRGYEQYF. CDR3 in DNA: TGTGCCTGGAGTGTGGTTCATCGGGGGTACGAGCAGTACTTC.